Following are 30 T cell receptor beta chains from one sample sequenced in a study of blood T cell repertoires in COVID-19. Sequencing used immunoSEQ multiplex PCR; TCRdb keeps in-frame clones, though not all of them. The sample lists 250,000 to 350,000 clones, approximately 91% occurring once. Sequencing was done on a sample of peripheral blood. These receptors originate from a woman aged 30 to 39 with COVID-19, enrolled during active disease.

This rearrangement joins TRBV4-2 to TRBJ1-1; D is undetermined. V lost 4 bases, J lost 3 bases, and 6 bases lay in between. This CDR3 comprises 12 residues. CDR1 LGHNA and CDR2 YNFKEQ come from the germline V gene. The chain's CDR3 is CASSPPDTEAFF. The CDR3 DNA reads TGTGCCAGCAGCCCCCCGGACACTGAAGCTTTCTTT.

The gene calls are TRBV19 and TRBJ1-3; maybe TRBD1 (5 bases). Between the trimmed V and J ends, which lost 2 bases and 3 bases, there was a span of 8 bases. The germline CDR1 and CDR2 sequences are LNHDA and SQIVND (reference sequence). This CDR3 region has 14 residues. The CDR3 region has the DNA TGTGCCAGTAGTATACGGACATTTGGAAACACCATATATTTT. This encodes CASSIRTFGNTIYF.

The chain couples TRBV18 to TRBJ2-7; TRBD1 aligns across 8 bases. With 2 bases clipped from V and 5 bases from J, the junction kept 5 bases outside the gene matches. Germline lookup yields CDR1 KGHSH and CDR2 LQKENI. The length of the CDR3 is 14 residues. The CDR3 DNA reads as TGTGCCAGCTCACCAACAGGGGGGTCCCACGAGCAGTACTTC. It is translated as CASSPTGGSHEQYF.

V and J are TRBV11-2 and TRBJ2-5; D is unclear. Trimming took 2 bases from V and 1 from J, leaving 5 bases between them. The CDR3 sequence is 13 residues long. The germline V gene has CDR1 SGHAT and CDR2 FQNNGV. The CDR3 region is CASSLRVQETQYF. In nucleotides, the CDR3 is TGTGCCAGCAGCTTACGAGTCCAAGAGACCCAGTACTTC.

The chain combines TRBV4-1 with TRBJ1-5; D unresolved. CDR1 is MGHRA and CDR2 is YSYEKL in the germline V gene. CDR3 length equals 15 residues. Deletions cut 0 bases from V and 0 bases from J, with 6 bases between. The DNA for the CDR3 is TGCGCCAGCAGCCAAGAACCCTATAGCAATCAGCCCCAGCATTTT. Protein: CASSQEPYSNQPQHF.

This chain uses TRBV28 with TRBJ2-2, with D uncertain. CDR3 length: 13 amino acids. The V end was cut by 5 bases, the J end by 6 bases, with 10 bases between. Germline assignment: CDR1 MDHEN and CDR2 SYDVKM. The CDR3 region has the DNA TGTGCCAGCAGTCAACGGGTTCCCGGGGAGCTGTTTTTT. It codes for CASSQRVPGELFF.

The CDR3 sequence is CASSLAGTGELFF. The CDR3 DNA is TGTGCCAGCAGTTTAGCGGGCACCGGGGAGCTGTTTTTT. The chain joins TRBV27 to TRBJ2-2; D perhaps matches TRBD2 (5 bases). V was shortened by 2 bases and J by 4 bases, with 5 bases between the two germline ends. CDR1 MNHEY and CDR2 SMNVEV come from the germline V gene (reference sequence). The CDR3 covers 13 residues.

The chain is built from TRBV24-1 and TRBJ2-7; tentative D call: TRBD2 (6 bases). From germline, CDR1 is KGHDR and CDR2 SFDVKD. V was trimmed by 2 bases and J by 3 bases, leaving 19 bases between them. The CDR3 spans 17 residues. The CDR3 DNA follows: TGTGCCACCAGTGATTCGCGGAGGGGATTTAGAGGCTACGAGCAGTACTTC. Protein sequence: CATSDSRRGFRGYEQYF.

CDR3 DNA: TGTGCCATCAGTGAGGCGGCTACAGGGTCCTATGGCTACACCTTC. It codes for CAISEAATGSYGYTF. The chain combines TRBV10-3 with TRBJ1-2, with D possibly matching TRBD1 (6 bases). This CDR3 comprises 15 residues. Trimming took 2 bases from V and 4 from J, leaving 14 bases between them. Germline V CDR1 and CDR2: ENHRY, SYGVKD.

The rearrangement uses TRBV6-5 and TRBJ1-2; 8 bases are a match to TRBD1. Germline trimming cut 6 bases from V and 4 bases from J; bases unmatched to any gene: 10. The CDR3 is made up of 15 amino acids. Per the germline V gene, CDR1 is MNHEY and CDR2 is SVGAGI. Here the CDR3 reads CASSVEAGQGYGYTF. For the CDR3, the DNA is TGTGCCAGCAGCGTAGAGGCAGGACAGGGCTATGGCTACACCTTC.

The chain employs TRBV9 and TRBJ1-4, with 12 positions matching TRBD1. The ends lost 3 bases at V and 6 bases at J; junction bases unmatched: 9. Looked up from germline, CDR1 is SGDLS and CDR2 is YYNGEE. This CDR3 contains 17 residues. The CDR3 nucleotides read TGTGCCAGCAGCGGCGGGGACAGGGGGCAGAAAGATGAAAAACTGTTTTTT. This encodes CASSGGDRGQKDEKLFF.

The genes are TRBV5-4 and TRBJ2-1, with TRBD2 matching over 10 bases. CDR3 size: 18 residues. The V gene's germline CDR1 is SGHNT and CDR2 YYREEE (reference sequence). Germline trimming cut 0 bases from V and 0 bases from J; bases unmatched to any gene: 6. This CDR3 is CASSLGTSGISSYNEQFF. The CDR3 DNA follows: TGTGCCAGCAGCTTGGGGACTAGCGGAATTAGCTCCTACAATGAGCAGTTCTTC.

The chain joins TRBV14 to TRBJ1-2; no reliable D call. Between the trimmed V and J ends, which lost 0 bases and 4 bases, there was a span of 12 bases. The CDR3 spans 15 residues. Germline V gene sequence: CDR1 SGHDN, CDR2 FVKESK. CDR3 sequence (DNA): TGTGCCAGCAGCCAAGATCGCCCAGTGCTCTATGGCTACACCTTC. This translates into CASSQDRPVLYGYTF.

The J gene is TRBJ2-2, the V gene TRBV2; 7 bases are a match to TRBD1. V lost 6 bases to trimming and J lost 3 bases; unmatched junction nucleotides: 4. Germline CDR1 reads SNHLY; CDR2 reads FYNNEI. This CDR3 is built from 14 residues. CDR3 in amino acids: CASSKTGYTGELFF. CDR3 DNA sequence: TGTGCCAGCAGCAAGACAGGGTACACCGGGGAGCTGTTTTTT. The full variable domain, with the rest looked up from reference TRBV2 and TRBJ2-2, is EPEVTQTPSHQVTQMGQEVILRCVPISNHLYFYWYRQILGQKVEFLVSFYNNEISEKSEIFDDQFSVERPDGSNFTLKIRSTKLEDSAMYFCASSKTGYTGELFFGEGSRLTVL.

The chain is built from TRBV5-4 and TRBJ2-1, with D possibly being TRBD1 (6 bases). Trimming shortened V by 3 bases and J by 6 bases, and 7 bases separated the two germline ends. CDR1 is SGHNT and CDR2 is YYREEE in the germline V gene (reference sequence). The CDR3 extends over 12 amino acids. The CDR3: CASSWTVNEQFF. CDR3 sequence (DNA): TGTGCCAGCAGCTGGACAGTCAATGAGCAGTTCTTC.

This chain links TRBV6-5 with TRBJ2-3; 10 bases agree with TRBD2. Germline V gene data show CDR1 as MNHEY and CDR2 as SVGAGI. The CDR3 is made up of 16 amino acids. Trimming took 2 bases from V and 5 from J; bases not matched to a gene: 7. The CDR3 protein is CASSYSGRALGDTQYF. The CDR3 DNA sequence: TGTGCCAGCAGTTACAGCGGGAGGGCCTTGGGAGATACGCAGTATTTT.

In this sample, this clone turned up once. This chain links TRBV10-2 with TRBJ2-7, with 7 positions matching TRBD2. CDR1 and CDR2 from the germline V gene are WSHSY and SAAADI. With V trimmed by 6 bases and J by 2 bases, 13 bases remained unmatched. This CDR3 is built from 16 residues. The chain's CDR3 is CASRRGLDQRAYEQYF. The CDR3 region has the DNA TGCGCCAGCAGACGCGGACTAGACCAGAGAGCCTACGAGCAGTACTTC.

This chain's CDR3 is CARRTGNQPQHF. The DNA for the CDR3 is TGTGCCAGGAGGACGGGGAATCAGCCCCAGCATTTT. The genes are TRBV27 and TRBJ1-5; D unclear. Germline lookup yields CDR1 MNHEY and CDR2 SMNVEV (reference sequence). V shed 9 bases and J shed 4 bases, with 10 bases lying between them. The CDR3 is 12 residues long.

The V gene is TRBV29-1, the J gene TRBJ1-2; D is undetermined. Germline V lookup: CDR1 SQVTM, CDR2 ANQGSEA. V lost 5 bases, J lost 4 bases, and 20 bases lay in between. The CDR3 has 15 residues. CDR3 bases: TGCAGCGTTATAACCGGGTCCTGGCTTATCTATGGCTACACCTTC. It encodes CSVITGSWLIYGYTF.

V and J are TRBV19 and TRBJ2-2; D gene unclear. CDR1 is LNHDA, CDR2 SQIVND, per germline (reference sequence). The CDR3 is made up of 14 amino acids. Trimming removed 5 bases from V and 1 base from J, with 8 bases in between. CDR3 coding DNA: TGTGCCAGTAGTCCCCAGTTGAACACCGGGGAGCTGTTTTTT. The encoded protein is CASSPQLNTGELFF.

The CDR3 nucleotides are TGTGCCTGGAGTGAGGGACTAAATGAAAAACTGTTTTTT. Translating it yields CAWSEGLNEKLFF. V is TRBV30 and J is TRBJ1-4; perhaps TRBD1 as D (5 bases). The CDR3 has 13 amino acids. The germline gives CDR1 GTSNPN, CDR2 SVGIG (reference sequence). Trimming took 1 base from V and 5 from J, leaving 8 bases between them. Drawing the rest from reference TRBV30 and TRBJ1-4, the complete variable domain is SQTIHQWPATLVQPVGSPLSLECTVEGTSNPNLYWYRQAAGRGLQLLFYSVGIGQISSEVPQNLSASRPQDRQFILSSKKLLLSDSGFYLCAWSEGLNEKLFFGSGTQLSVL.

The chain employs TRBV28 and TRBJ1-4; TRBD1 agrees at 8 bases. The CDR3 contains 15 residues. Germline CDR1 and CDR2: MDHEN and SYDVKM. V lost 5 bases, J lost 7 bases, and 9 bases stayed unmatched. This CDR3 reads CASSPNRGQAEKLFF. CDR3 coding DNA: TGTGCCAGCAGTCCCAATCGGGGACAGGCTGAAAAACTGTTTTTT.

The chain joins TRBV27 to TRBJ1-1; 12 bases align to TRBD1. This CDR3 spans 16 amino acids. Germline V gene lookup returns CDR1 MNHEY and CDR2 SMNVEV (reference sequence). The V segment lost 6 bases and the J segment 0 bases; nucleotides outside the gene matches: 5. CDR3 amino acids: CASRQRDRGLNTEAFF. The CDR3, as DNA: TGTGCCAGCAGACAGCGGGACAGGGGGCTGAACACTGAAGCTTTCTTT.

This chain joins TRBV7-9 and TRBJ2-1; possible D gene TRBD2, 6 bases. V gave up 5 bases and J gave up 7 bases, with 18 bases separating them. This CDR3 spans 15 amino acids. CDR1 and CDR2 from the germline V gene are SEHNR and FQNEAQ (reference sequence). CDR3 sequence reads: CASSLGLLEINEQFF. The CDR3 region has the DNA TGTGCCAGCAGCCTTGGACTACTGGAGATTAATGAGCAGTTCTTC.

This clone was seen only a few times. The chain carries TRBV9 and TRBJ1-3, with D tentatively TRBD1 (6 bases). There are 16 residues in the CDR3. Per the germline V gene, CDR1 is SGDLS and CDR2 is YYNGEE. V was shortened by 4 bases and J by 0 bases, with 14 bases between the two germline ends. CDR3 sequence reads: CASSPYVGASGNTIYF. CDR3 nucleotide sequence: TGTGCCAGCAGCCCCTATGTGGGGGCCTCTGGAAACACCATATATTTT. Complete variable domain (other parts from reference TRBV9 and TRBJ1-3): DSGVTQTPKHLITATGQRVTLRCSPRSGDLSVYWYQQSLDQGLQFLIQYYNGEERAKGNILERFSAQQFPDLHSELNLSSLELGDSALYFCASSPYVGASGNTIYFGEGSWLTVV.

This clone was observed a few times. The gene calls are TRBV4-1 and TRBJ1-1, with a possible D match to TRBD1 (5 bases). The V end was cut by 1 base, the J end by 4 bases, with 13 bases between. CDR3 length: 15 residues. Germline loops: CDR1 MGHRA, CDR2 YSYEKL. DNA of the CDR3: TGCGCCAGCAGCCAAGTCCCGGGGGTGACCACTGAAGCTTTCTTT. Its translation: CASSQVPGVTTEAFF.

The chain has TRBV30 and TRBJ2-3, with 7 bases that match TRBD2. This CDR3 contains 14 residues. The junction had 10 bases not matched to a gene; V was cut back by 5 bases and J by 5 bases. Germline values: CDR1 GTSNPN, CDR2 SVGIG (reference sequence). CDR3 sequence reads: CAWGLGGTVDTQYF. CDR3 in DNA: TGTGCCTGGGGTCTGGGGGGGACGGTAGATACGCAGTATTTT. The whole variable domain, remainder taken from reference TRBV30 and TRBJ2-3, is SQTIHQWPATLVQPVGSPLSLECTVEGTSNPNLYWYRQAAGRGLQLLFYSVGIGQISSEVPQNLSASRPQDRQFILSSKKLLLSDSGFYLCAWGLGGTVDTQYFGPGTRLTVL.

The J gene is TRBJ2-1, the V gene TRBV19; 7 positions agree with TRBD2. The CDR3 is 16 residues long. Germline CDR1 and CDR2: LNHDA and SQIVND (reference sequence). Germline trimming cut 4 bases from V and 0 bases from J; bases unmatched to any gene: 6. Here the CDR3 DNA reads TGTGCCAGTAGTACACGAAGCGGGAACTCCTACAATGAGCAGTTCTTC. As protein: CASSTRSGNSYNEQFF.

V usage is TRBV28 and J usage is TRBJ2-1, with 9 bases aligning to TRBD1. From germline, CDR1 is MDHEN and CDR2 SYDVKM. The CDR3 has 14 amino acids. V lost 5 bases, J lost 16 bases, and 15 bases stayed unmatched. The CDR3 is CASSPPGQGLAGFF. Here the CDR3 DNA reads TGTGCCAGCAGTCCACCGGGACAGGGACTGGCGGGATTCTTC.

Note on this clone: The sample has other DNA sequences that encode this CDR3 too. The chain combines TRBV6-5 with TRBJ2-7; 12 positions match TRBD2. The CDR3 is made up of 15 amino acids. Germline V CDR1 and CDR2: MNHEY, SVGAGI. The V and J ends lost 6 bases and 2 bases, in that order; junction bases with no gene match: 5. This chain's CDR3 is CASRQRTSGTYEQYF. CDR3 nucleotides: TGTGCCAGCAGGCAAAGGACTAGCGGGACCTACGAGCAGTACTTC.